The 28 T cell receptor beta chains given below trace back to one sample, sequenced in a study of naive and memory T cell subsets. Four PCR rounds used nested alpha and beta constant region primers plus the SP2 primer. In TCRdb, the UMI-ligation and nested PCR reads were re-called with MiXCR into one record per CDR3 protein. In the table there are more than 20,000 distinct CDR3 sequences, roughly 5.5% of which are singletons. TCR cDNA received a 3' ligated oligonucleotide that carried a UMI. Input material: blood. Source of these receptors: an adult in good health.

The sample holds many counts of this clonotype. The chain uses TRBV4-3 and TRBJ1-3; no definite D call. With 0 bases removed from V and 0 bases from J, the gap between germline ends came to 9 bases. The CDR3 runs 16 residues. Germline loops: CDR1 LGHNA, CDR2 YSLEER. CDR3 nucleotides: TGCGCCAGCAGCCAAGACCCCGCGGTCTCTGGAAACACCATATATTTT. Residues: CASSQDPAVSGNTIYF.

The chain is built from TRBV3-1 and TRBJ1-1, with D possibly TRBD1 on 6 matching bases. The CDR3 consists of 13 residues. The ends were cut back, 3 bases at V and 5 bases at J, with 10 bases in the middle. Germline CDR1 reads LGHDT; CDR2 reads YNNKEL (reference sequence). DNA of the CDR3: TGTGCCAGCAGCCAGGGGGCGGTGACTGAAGCTTTCTTT. Translated, it gives CASSQGAVTEAFF.

To note about this clonotype: A clone one base away is much larger, so this may be a read error. The chain is built from TRBV28 and TRBJ2-1; TRBD2 matches 7 bases. This CDR3 is 14 amino acids long. Germline values: CDR1 MDHEN, CDR2 SYDVKM. This CDR3 is CTSLPTSANNEQFF. The CDR3 DNA is TGTACCAGCTTGCCCACTAGCGCCAACAATGAGCAGTTCTTC.

This clonotype was detected ten times or more. V and J are TRBV6-5 and TRBJ2-1; 9 nucleotides match TRBD2. After removal of 6 bases from V and 1 base from J, the junction contained 7 bases not matched to a gene. Germline lookup yields CDR1 MNHEY and CDR2 SVGAGI. The CDR3 runs to 16 residues. As DNA, the CDR3 is TGTGCCAGCAGCCGATTAGCGGGAGCGTCCTACAATGAGCAGTTCTTC. It translates to CASSRLAGASYNEQFF.

This clonotype was seen only once. It may be a read error: a sequence one base away is much more abundant. V is TRBV29-1 and J is TRBJ2-1; tentative D call: TRBD2 (6 bases). Trimming removed 3 bases at V and 3 bases at J, with 15 bases between. CDR3 length: 15 amino acids. Germline CDR1 SQVTM, CDR2 ANQGSEA. CDR3 in amino acids: CSVDLRDSGYNEQFF. DNA of the CDR3: TGCAGCGTTGACCTCCGGGACTCCGGCTACAATGAGCAGTTCTTC.

This clonotype was seen repeatedly, ten times or more. J is TRBJ2-7 and V is TRBV2, with D maybe TRBD1 (5 bases). The CDR3 length is 15 residues. The V end lost 8 bases, the J end lost 5 bases, and 22 bases lay between the germline ends. In germline, CDR1 is SNHLY, CDR2 FYNNEI. The chain's CDR3 is CASQRAGRVVDEQYF. The DNA of the CDR3 is TGTGCCAGCCAACGAGCCGGCAGGGTGGTGGACGAGCAGTACTTC.

This clonotype came up many times. The chain couples TRBV7-2 to TRBJ2-3; tentatively, D is TRBD1 (6 bases). V lost 2 bases to trimming and J lost 1 base, with 19 bases between them. CDR1 and CDR2 (germline): SGHTA, FQGNSA. This CDR3 comprises 18 residues. The CDR3 coding sequence is TGTGCCAGCAGCTTATTGGAAGTGGTCAGGGGAGGCACAGATACGCAGTATTTT. As protein: CASSLLEVVRGGTDTQYF.

The sample holds many counts of this clonotype. The J gene is TRBJ1-6, the V gene TRBV6-2 or TRBV6-3; perhaps TRBD1 as D (5 bases). There are 15 residues in the CDR3. Trimming removed 6 bases at V and 9 bases at J, with 18 bases between. Germline V gives CDR1 MNHEY, CDR2 SVGEGT. The CDR3 sequence: CASSEGRGGGSPLHF. For the CDR3, the DNA is TGTGCCAGCAGCGAGGGAAGGGGTGGAGGTTCACCCCTCCACTTT.

This clonotype came up many times. The CDR3 nucleotides are TGCAGCGTCGACAGTTTAGATACGCAGTATTTT. It translates to CSVDSLDTQYF. J is TRBJ2-3 and V is TRBV29-1; possibly TRBD1 for D (5 bases). Trimming stripped 6 bases from V and 5 bases from J, with 9 bases between. The CDR3 is made up of 11 amino acids. Germline V gene lookup returns CDR1 SQVTM and CDR2 ANQGSEA.

This clonotype was recorded many times. The V and J genes are TRBV20-1 and TRBJ2-7, with 11 bases aligning to TRBD2. J was trimmed by 3 bases and V by 0 bases; bases with no gene match: 4. Germline V lookup: CDR1 DFQATT, CDR2 SNEGSKA (reference sequence). The CDR3 contains 15 residues. The CDR3 DNA sequence: TGCAGTGCTAGAGATAGCGGGAGGGCCAACTACGAGCAGTACTTC. It yields the protein CSARDSGRANYEQYF.

This clonotype came up many times. This chain joins TRBV28 and TRBJ2-3, with 9 bases identical to TRBD2. Germline V gene lookup returns CDR1 MDHEN and CDR2 SYDVKM. The CDR3 has 15 residues. Germline trimming cut 2 bases from V and 4 bases from J; bases unmatched to any gene: 4. The CDR3 bases are TGTGCCAGCAGTTTACTAGCGGGACGGGCAGATACGCAGTATTTT. Its translation is CASSLLAGRADTQYF.

This clonotype was counted at least ten times. The chain has TRBV6-2 or TRBV6-3 and TRBJ2-1; 10 nucleotides align to TRBD1. Losses at the gene ends were 2 bases for V and 0 bases for J; bases not matched to a gene: 7. Germline V lookup: CDR1 MNHEY, CDR2 SVGEGT. This CDR3 spans 18 amino acids. The CDR3 DNA sequence: TGTGCCAGCAGTTACCCCCCGGGACAGGGGATCTCCTACAATGAGCAGTTCTTC. It is translated as CASSYPPGQGISYNEQFF.

This clonotype was observed many times. The V and J genes are TRBV12-3 or TRBV12-4 and TRBJ1-2; D ambiguous. The CDR3 covers 15 residues. The germline V and J ends were trimmed by 4 bases and 0 bases, with 12 bases remaining between them. CDR3 sequence reads: CASSSRRVANYGYTF. The CDR3 coding sequence is TGTGCCAGCAGTTCCAGACGGGTAGCTAACTATGGCTACACCTTC.

This clonotype has a count of ten or more. The genes are TRBV4-2 and TRBJ2-3; D is uncertain. V lost 1 base to trimming and J lost 2 bases, with 10 bases between them. Germline values: CDR1 LGHNA, CDR2 YNFKEQ. This CDR3 is 15 amino acids long. CDR3 protein: CASSQGAYLTDTQYF. DNA of the CDR3: TGTGCCAGCAGCCAAGGAGCTTACCTCACAGATACGCAGTATTTT.

This clonotype showed up many times. The V call is TRBV14, the J call TRBJ2-3; 7 bases align to TRBD2. Per germline, CDR1 SGHDN and CDR2 FVKESK. The CDR3 has 15 amino acids. The junction had 5 bases not matched to a gene; V was cut back by 1 base and J by 4 bases. The CDR3 region has the DNA TGTGCCAGCAGCCAAGGCGGGAGCCCCTCAGATACGCAGTATTTT. Its protein is CASSQGGSPSDTQYF.

This clonotype was detected many times. The rearrangement uses TRBV20-1 and TRBJ1-5, with D perhaps matching TRBD1 (5 bases). The CDR3 sequence is 15 residues long. Germline-derived CDR1 and CDR2 are DFQATT and SNEGSKA (reference sequence). V dropped 3 bases and J dropped 0 bases, with 12 bases sitting between them. The CDR3 nucleotides are TGCAGTGCTAGTCGAGGGGTACATAGCAATCAGCCCCAGCATTTT. Its protein product is CSASRGVHSNQPQHF.

This clonotype was detected many times. The chain combines TRBV20-1 with TRBJ1-5; TRBD1 matches at 7 bases. Germline trimming cut 2 bases from V and 6 bases from J; bases unmatched to any gene: 10. Germline V CDR1 and CDR2: DFQATT, SNEGSKA (reference sequence). The CDR3 consists of 15 residues. The DNA for the CDR3 is TGCAGTGCTAGAAGCACAGGGGAAGTGTTTCAGCCCCAGCATTTT. Protein: CSARSTGEVFQPQHF.

The genes are TRBV19 and TRBJ1-1; a weak D match, TRBD1 (6 bases). The V gene lost 7 bases and the J gene lost 5 bases, with 20 bases spanning the gap. CDR1 and CDR2 from the germline V gene are LNHDA and SQIVND (reference sequence). The CDR3 loop spans 15 amino acids. Here the CDR3 DNA reads TGTGCCAGTATCACAATACGGGGGGCGGATACTGAAGCTTTCTTT. Encoded protein: CASITIRGADTEAFF. Together with reference TRBV19 and TRBJ1-1, the CDR3 gives the full variable domain: DGGITQSPKYLFRKEGQNVTLSCEQNLNHDAMYWYRQDPGQGLRLIYYSQIVNDFQKGDIAEGYSVSREKKESFPLTVTSAQKNPTAFYLCASITIRGADTEAFFGQGTRLTVV.

This clonotype showed up many times. This chain links TRBV12-5 with TRBJ1-4; 9 nucleotides agree with TRBD1. Germline CDR1 is LGHNT and CDR2 is FRNRAP. J gave up 10 bases and V 7 bases, and 4 bases lay outside the gene matches. CDR3 length: 12 amino acids. The DNA of the CDR3 is TGTGCTAGTGCCCCGGGACAGGGAAAACTGTTTTTT. Amino acids: CASAPGQGKLFF.

The V call is TRBV6-5, the J call TRBJ2-7; D is undetermined. Germline V CDR1 and CDR2: MNHEY, SVGAGI. Between the trimmed V and J ends, which lost 2 bases and 3 bases, there was a span of 14 bases. The CDR3 is 15 residues long. The CDR3 nucleotides are TGTGCCAGCAGTTACGAGACTGGCGGTAACTACGAGCAGTACTTC. Protein: CASSYETGGNYEQYF.

This clonotype was detected many times. The chain employs TRBV4-1 and TRBJ2-7; TRBD2 matches at 9 bases. Germline V CDR1 and CDR2: MGHRA, YSYEKL. This CDR3 is 15 amino acids long. Unmatched junction bases numbered 9, after V lost 3 bases and J lost 6 bases. The CDR3 loop reads CASSHSSGEIGEQYF. The CDR3 DNA reads TGCGCCAGCAGCCATTCTAGCGGGGAAATTGGCGAGCAGTACTTC.

This clonotype was seen many times. The chain recombines TRBV6-6 with TRBJ1-1; a weak D match, TRBD1 (6 bases). The CDR3 loop spans 17 amino acids. The germline V gene has CDR1 MNHNY and CDR2 SVGAGI (reference sequence). V lost 5 bases to trimming and J lost 0 bases, with 19 bases between them. CDR3 residues: CASSDSYGQFLNTEAFF. CDR3 DNA sequence: TGTGCCAGCAGTGATTCTTATGGACAGTTCCTGAACACTGAAGCTTTCTTT.

This clonotype has only a few counts. The J gene is TRBJ2-7, the V gene TRBV4-3; 9 positions match TRBD2. V gave up 1 base and J gave up 7 bases; unmatched junction bases: 5. Germline CDR1 and CDR2: LGHNA and YSLEER. The CDR3 runs 14 residues. The CDR3 bases are TGCGCCAGCAGCCAAGGGAGCGGGGGGAGTGAGCAGTACTTC. Its translation is CASSQGSGGSEQYF.

This clonotype has a count of ten or more. This rearrangement joins TRBV6-5 to TRBJ1-1; TRBD1 aligns across 9 bases. This CDR3 has 14 amino acids. Germline V gives CDR1 MNHEY, CDR2 SVGAGI. V lost 4 bases to trimming and J lost 3 bases; unmatched junction nucleotides: 3. This CDR3 is CASSSGQGDTEAFF. The CDR3 DNA reads TGTGCCAGCAGTTCGGGACAGGGAGACACTGAAGCTTTCTTT.

This clonotype has more than one count but fewer than ten. The rearrangement uses TRBV2 and TRBJ1-1, with 9 bases that match TRBD1. This CDR3 is 14 amino acids long. After removal of 6 bases from V and 5 bases from J, the junction contained 7 bases not matched to a gene. Germline CDR1 reads SNHLY; CDR2 reads FYNNEI. CDR3 protein: CASSGWDRVTEAFF. The CDR3 bases are TGTGCCAGCAGCGGCTGGGACAGGGTAACTGAAGCTTTCTTT.

This clonotype was observed at least ten times. The chain carries TRBV4-1 and TRBJ2-1, with D hard to call. With 0 bases removed from V and 8 bases from J, the gap between germline ends came to 8 bases. This CDR3 has 13 amino acids. The germline V gene has CDR1 MGHRA and CDR2 YSYEKL. CDR3 sequence reads: CASSQENADEQFF. CDR3 coding DNA: TGCGCCAGCAGCCAAGAGAACGCGGATGAGCAGTTCTTC.

This clonotype has at least ten counts. V is TRBV7-2 and J is TRBJ2-2; 7 nucleotides agree with TRBD1. The length of the CDR3 is 14 residues. Germline CDR1 reads SGHTA; CDR2 reads FQGNSA. Losses at the gene ends were 1 base for V and 4 bases for J; bases not matched to a gene: 0. CDR3 bases: TGTGCCAGCAGCTTAGGACAGGGCACCGGGGAGCTGTTTTTT. Residues: CASSLGQGTGELFF.

This clonotype was seen at least ten times. The gene calls are TRBV6-6 and TRBJ2-3; possibly TRBD1 for D (6 bases). V was cut by 6 bases and J by 4 bases, with 11 bases left in between. CDR3 size: 13 residues. The germline CDR1 and CDR2 sequences are MNHNY and SVGAGI (reference sequence). The CDR3 DNA is TGTGCCAGCAGCCAGGGGCTGTCAGATACGCAGTATTTT. As protein: CASSQGLSDTQYF.